Sequencing of this TCR beta chain was carried out in a study of cytomegalovirus exposure and HLA in healthy donors. Study results and caveats: A link between a missense DCLRE1C variant and TCR beta V- and J-gene trimming emerged from a later analysis.

The V end lost 1 base, the J end lost 2 bases, and 9 bases lay between the germline ends. This CDR3 spans 14 amino acids. CDR1 is SEHNR, CDR2 FQNEAQ, per germline (reference sequence). PCR was performed using 60 Vbeta and 13 Jbeta primers. Generated by immunoSEQ multiplex PCR, the TCRdb table keeps only in-frame clones and is missing some. The table shows about 140,000 clones, with more than 75% occurring only once. On this clone itself: The antigen remains unidentified.

V and J are TRBV7-9 and TRBJ2-7; D not certain. The specimen was PBMCs. The origin of this receptor is a man in his forties or fifties in good health and CMV-seronegative. CDR3 sequence: CASSLGSSPYEQYF. CDR3 nucleotides: TGTGCCAGCAGCTTAGGTAGCAGCCCCTACGAGCAGTACTTC.